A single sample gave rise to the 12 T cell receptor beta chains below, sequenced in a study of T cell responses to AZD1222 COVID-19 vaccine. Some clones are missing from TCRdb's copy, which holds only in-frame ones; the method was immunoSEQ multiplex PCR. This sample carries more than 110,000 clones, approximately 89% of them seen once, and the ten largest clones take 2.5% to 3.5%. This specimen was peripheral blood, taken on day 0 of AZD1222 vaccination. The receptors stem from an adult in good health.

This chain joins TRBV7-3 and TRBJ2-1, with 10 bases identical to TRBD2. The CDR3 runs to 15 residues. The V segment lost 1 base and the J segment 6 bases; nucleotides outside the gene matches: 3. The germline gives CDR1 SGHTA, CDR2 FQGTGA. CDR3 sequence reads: CASSLSPSGSNEQFF. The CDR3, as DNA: TGTGCCAGCAGCTTAAGTCCTAGCGGGAGCAATGAGCAGTTCTTC.

The CDR3 bases are TGTGCCAGCAGCCCACCGAACACTGAAGCTTTCTTT. As protein: CASSPPNTEAFF. The genes are TRBV12-3 or TRBV12-4 and TRBJ1-1, with D unresolved. Trimming pared 6 bases from V and 1 base from J, leaving 6 bases between. The CDR3 runs 12 residues.

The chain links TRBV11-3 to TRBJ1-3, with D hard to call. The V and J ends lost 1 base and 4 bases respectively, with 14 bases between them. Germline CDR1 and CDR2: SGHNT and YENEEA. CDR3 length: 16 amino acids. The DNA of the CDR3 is TGTGCCAGCAGCTTAGGGAGAGGCGGGCGCGGAAACACCATATATTTT. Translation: CASSLGRGGRGNTIYF.

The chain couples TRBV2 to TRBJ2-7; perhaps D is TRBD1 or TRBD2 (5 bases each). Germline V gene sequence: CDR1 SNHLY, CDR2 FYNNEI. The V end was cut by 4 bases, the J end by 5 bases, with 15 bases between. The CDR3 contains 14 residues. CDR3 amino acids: CASSGTGTSHEQYF. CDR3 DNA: TGTGCCAGCAGTGGAACCGGGACCAGCCACGAGCAGTACTTC.

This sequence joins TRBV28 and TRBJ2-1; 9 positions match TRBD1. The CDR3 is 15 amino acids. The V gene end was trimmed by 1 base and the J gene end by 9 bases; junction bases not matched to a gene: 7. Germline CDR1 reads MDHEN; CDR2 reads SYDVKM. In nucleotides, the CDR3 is TGTGCCAGCAGTTTATCCCCGGACAGGGGTTTTGAGCAGTTCTTC. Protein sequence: CASSLSPDRGFEQFF.

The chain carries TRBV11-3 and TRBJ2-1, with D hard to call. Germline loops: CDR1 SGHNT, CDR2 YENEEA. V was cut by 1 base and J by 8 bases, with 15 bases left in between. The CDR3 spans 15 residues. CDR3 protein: CASSLGQAPLDEQFF. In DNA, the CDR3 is TGTGCCAGCAGCTTAGGGCAGGCCCCTTTGGATGAGCAGTTCTTC. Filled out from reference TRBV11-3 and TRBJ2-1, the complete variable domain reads EAGVVQSPRYKIIEKKQPVAFWCNPISGHNTLYWYLQNLGQGPELLIRYENEEAVDDSQLPKDRFSAERLKGVDSTLKIQPAELGDSAVYLCASSLGQAPLDEQFFGPGTRLTVL.

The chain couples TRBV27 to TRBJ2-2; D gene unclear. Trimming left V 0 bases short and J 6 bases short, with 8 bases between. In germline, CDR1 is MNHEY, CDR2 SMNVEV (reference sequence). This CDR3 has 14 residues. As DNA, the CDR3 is TGTGCCAGCAGTTTATCAGGGTTCCCCGGGGAGCTGTTTTTT. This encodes CASSLSGFPGELFF.

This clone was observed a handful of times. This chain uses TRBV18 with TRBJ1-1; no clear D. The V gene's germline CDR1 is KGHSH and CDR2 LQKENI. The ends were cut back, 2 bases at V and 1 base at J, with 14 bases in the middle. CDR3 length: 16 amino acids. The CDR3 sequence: CASSPNGPDQNTEAFF. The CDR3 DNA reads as TGTGCCAGCTCACCAAACGGCCCCGACCAGAACACTGAAGCTTTCTTT.

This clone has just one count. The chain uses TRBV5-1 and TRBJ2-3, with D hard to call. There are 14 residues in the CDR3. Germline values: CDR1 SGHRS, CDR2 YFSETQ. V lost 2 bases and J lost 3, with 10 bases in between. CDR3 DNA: TGCGCCAGCAGCTTCGCGGCGGAGACAGATACGCAGTATTTT. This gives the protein CASSFAAETDTQYF.

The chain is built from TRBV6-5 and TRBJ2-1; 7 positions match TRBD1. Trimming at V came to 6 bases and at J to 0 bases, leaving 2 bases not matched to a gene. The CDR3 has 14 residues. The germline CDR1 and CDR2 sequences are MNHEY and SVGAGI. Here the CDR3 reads CASRGQSSYNEQFF. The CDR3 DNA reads TGTGCCAGCAGGGGACAGAGCTCCTACAATGAGCAGTTCTTC.

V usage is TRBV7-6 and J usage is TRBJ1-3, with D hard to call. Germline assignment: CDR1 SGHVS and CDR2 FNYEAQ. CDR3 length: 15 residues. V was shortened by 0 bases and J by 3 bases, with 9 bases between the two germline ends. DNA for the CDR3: TGTGCCAGCAGCTTAGCGGGTGACGGTGGAAACACCATATATTTT. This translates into CASSLAGDGGNTIYF.

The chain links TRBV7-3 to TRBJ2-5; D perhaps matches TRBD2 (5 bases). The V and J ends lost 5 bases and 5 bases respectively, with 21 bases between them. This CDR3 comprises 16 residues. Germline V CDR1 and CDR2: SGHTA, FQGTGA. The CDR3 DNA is TGTGCCAGCAGCCCAGAGGGCGGAACCTCGAGGGAGACCCAGTACTTC. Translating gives CASSPEGGTSRETQYF.